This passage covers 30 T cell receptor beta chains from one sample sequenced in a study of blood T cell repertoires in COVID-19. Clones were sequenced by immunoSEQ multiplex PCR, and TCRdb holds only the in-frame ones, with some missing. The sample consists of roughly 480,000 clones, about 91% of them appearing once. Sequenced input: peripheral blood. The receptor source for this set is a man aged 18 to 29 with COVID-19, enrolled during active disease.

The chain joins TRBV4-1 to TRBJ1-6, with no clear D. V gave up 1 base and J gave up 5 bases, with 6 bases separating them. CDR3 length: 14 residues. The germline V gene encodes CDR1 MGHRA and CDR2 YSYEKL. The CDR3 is CASSQGRDNSPLHF. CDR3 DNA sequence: TGCGCCAGCAGCCAAGGGCGGGATAATTCACCCCTCCACTTT.

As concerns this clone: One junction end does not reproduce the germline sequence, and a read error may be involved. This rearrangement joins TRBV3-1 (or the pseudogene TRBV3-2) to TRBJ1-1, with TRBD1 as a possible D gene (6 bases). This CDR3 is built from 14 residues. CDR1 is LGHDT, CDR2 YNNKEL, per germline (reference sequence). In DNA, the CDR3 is TGTGCCAGCAGACAAGACAGGCTGGGCACTGAAGCTTTCTTT. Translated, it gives CASRQDRLGTEAFF.

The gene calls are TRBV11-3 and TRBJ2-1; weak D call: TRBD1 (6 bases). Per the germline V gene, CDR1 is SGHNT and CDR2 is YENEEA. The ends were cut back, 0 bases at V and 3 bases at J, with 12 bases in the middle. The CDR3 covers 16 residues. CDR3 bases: TGTGCCAGCAGCTTAGAAGGTTTAGGGGGCTACAATGAGCAGTTCTTC. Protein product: CASSLEGLGGYNEQFF.

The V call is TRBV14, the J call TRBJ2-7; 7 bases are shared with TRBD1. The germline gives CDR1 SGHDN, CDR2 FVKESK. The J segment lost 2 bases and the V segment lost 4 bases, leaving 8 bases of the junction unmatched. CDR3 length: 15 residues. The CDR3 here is CASSLDRVGTYEQYF. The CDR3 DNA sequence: TGTGCCAGCAGCCTTGACAGGGTAGGAACCTACGAGCAGTACTTC.

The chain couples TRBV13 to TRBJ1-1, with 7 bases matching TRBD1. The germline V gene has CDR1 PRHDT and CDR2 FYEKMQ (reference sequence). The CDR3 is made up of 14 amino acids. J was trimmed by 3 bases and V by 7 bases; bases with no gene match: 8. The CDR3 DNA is TGTGCCAGCATCGAGACAGGGCGGCACACTGAAGCTTTCTTT. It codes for CASIETGRHTEAFF.

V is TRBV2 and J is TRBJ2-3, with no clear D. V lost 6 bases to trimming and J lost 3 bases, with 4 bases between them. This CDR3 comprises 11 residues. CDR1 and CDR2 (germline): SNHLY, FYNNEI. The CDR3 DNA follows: TGTGCCAGCAGGTTAACAGATACGCAGTATTTT. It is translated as CASRLTDTQYF.

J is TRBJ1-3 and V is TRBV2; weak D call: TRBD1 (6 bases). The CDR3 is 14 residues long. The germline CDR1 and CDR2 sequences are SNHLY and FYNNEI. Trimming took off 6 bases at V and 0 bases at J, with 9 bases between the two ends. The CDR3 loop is CASRQGLSGNTIYF. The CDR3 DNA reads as TGTGCCAGCAGACAGGGCCTCTCTGGAAACACCATATATTTT.

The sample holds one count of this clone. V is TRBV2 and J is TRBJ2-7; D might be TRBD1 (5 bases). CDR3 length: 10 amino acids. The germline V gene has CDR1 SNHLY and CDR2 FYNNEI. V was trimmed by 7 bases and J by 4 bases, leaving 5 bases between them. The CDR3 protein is CASTGYEQYF. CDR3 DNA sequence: TGTGCCAGCACAGGGTACGAGCAGTACTTC.

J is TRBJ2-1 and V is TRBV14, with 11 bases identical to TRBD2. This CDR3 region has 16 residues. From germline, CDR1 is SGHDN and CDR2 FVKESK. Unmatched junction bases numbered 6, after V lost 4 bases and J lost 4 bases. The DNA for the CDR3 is TGTGCCAGCAGCCCTTCTAGCGGGGGGACGTACAATGAGCAGTTCTTC. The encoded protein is CASSPSSGGTYNEQFF.

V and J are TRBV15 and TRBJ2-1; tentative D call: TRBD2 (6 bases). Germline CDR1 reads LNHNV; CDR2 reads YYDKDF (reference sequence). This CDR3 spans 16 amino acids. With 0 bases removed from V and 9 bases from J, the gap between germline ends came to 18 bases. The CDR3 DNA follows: TGTGCCACCAGCAGAGATAAAACCGGGAGTCTCAGTGAGCAGTTCTTC. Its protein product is CATSRDKTGSLSEQFF.

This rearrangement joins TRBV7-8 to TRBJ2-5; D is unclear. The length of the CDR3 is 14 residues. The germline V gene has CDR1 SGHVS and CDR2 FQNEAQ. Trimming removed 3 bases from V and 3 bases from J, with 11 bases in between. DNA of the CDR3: TGTGCCAGCAGCTTTGACATAGGCAAAGAGACCCAGTACTTC. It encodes CASSFDIGKETQYF.

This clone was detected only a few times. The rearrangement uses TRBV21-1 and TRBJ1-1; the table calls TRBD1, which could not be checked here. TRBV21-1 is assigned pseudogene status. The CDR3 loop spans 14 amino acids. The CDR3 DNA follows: TGTGCCAGCAGAGACAGGGGAAGGGACACTGAAGCTTTCTTT. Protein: CASRDRGRDTEAFF.

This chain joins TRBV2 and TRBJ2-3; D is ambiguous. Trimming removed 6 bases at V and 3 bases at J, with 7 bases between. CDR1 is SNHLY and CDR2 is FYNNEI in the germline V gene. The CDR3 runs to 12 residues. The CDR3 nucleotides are TGTGCCAGCAGCCTAAATACAGATACGCAGTATTTT. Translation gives CASSLNTDTQYF.

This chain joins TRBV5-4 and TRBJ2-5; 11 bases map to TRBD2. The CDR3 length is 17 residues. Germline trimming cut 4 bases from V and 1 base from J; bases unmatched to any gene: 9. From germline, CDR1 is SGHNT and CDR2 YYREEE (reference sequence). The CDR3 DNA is TGTGCCAGCAGCCTAGGGACTAGCGGAACCCTCCAAGAGACCCAGTACTTC. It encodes CASSLGTSGTLQETQYF.

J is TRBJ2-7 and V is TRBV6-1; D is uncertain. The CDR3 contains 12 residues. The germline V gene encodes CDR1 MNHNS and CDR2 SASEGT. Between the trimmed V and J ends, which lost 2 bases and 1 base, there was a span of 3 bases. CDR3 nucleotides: TGTGCCAGCAGTGAAACATCCTACGAGCAGTACTTC. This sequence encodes CASSETSYEQYF.

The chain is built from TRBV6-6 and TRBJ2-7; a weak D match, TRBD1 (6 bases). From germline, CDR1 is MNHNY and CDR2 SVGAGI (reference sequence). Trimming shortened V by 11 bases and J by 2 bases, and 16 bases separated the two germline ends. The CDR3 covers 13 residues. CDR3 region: CAVGAGDPYEQYF. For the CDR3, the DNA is TGTGCCGTGGGGGCAGGGGACCCCTACGAGCAGTACTTC.

The DNA for the CDR3 is TGTGCCAGCAGCTTGGGACAGGGGCTAAACACTGAAGCTTTCTTT. It encodes CASSLGQGLNTEAFF. The J gene is TRBJ1-1, the V gene TRBV5-5, with 8 bases aligning to TRBD1. There are 15 residues in the CDR3. Germline CDR1 SGHKS, CDR2 YYEKEE (reference sequence). The J segment lost 2 bases and the V segment lost 0 bases, leaving 3 bases of the junction unmatched. Combining the CDR3 with reference TRBV5-5 and TRBJ1-1 gives the whole variable domain DAGVTQSPTHLIKTRGQQVTLRCSPISGHKSVSWYQQVLGQGPQFIFQYYEKEERGRGNFPDRFSARQFPNYSSELNVNALLLGDSALYLCASSLGQGLNTEAFFGQGTRLTVV.

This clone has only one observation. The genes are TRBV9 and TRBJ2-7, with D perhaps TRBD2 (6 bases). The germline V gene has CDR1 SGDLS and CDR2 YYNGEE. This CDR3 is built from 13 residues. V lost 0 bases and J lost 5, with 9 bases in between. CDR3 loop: CASSVGPGDEQYF. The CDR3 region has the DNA TGTGCCAGCAGCGTAGGTCCGGGGGACGAGCAGTACTTC.

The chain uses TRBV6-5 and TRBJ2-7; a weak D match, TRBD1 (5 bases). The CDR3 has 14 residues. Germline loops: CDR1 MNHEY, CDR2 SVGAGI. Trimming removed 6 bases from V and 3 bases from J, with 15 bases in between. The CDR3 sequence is CASSGPDSYYEQYF. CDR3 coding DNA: TGTGCCAGCAGCGGCCCAGACAGTTACTACGAGCAGTACTTC.

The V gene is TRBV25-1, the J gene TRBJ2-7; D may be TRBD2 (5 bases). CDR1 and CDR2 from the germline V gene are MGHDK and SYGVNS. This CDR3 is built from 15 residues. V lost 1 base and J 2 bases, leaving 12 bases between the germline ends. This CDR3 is CASSESEGEAYEQYF. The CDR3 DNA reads TGTGCCAGCAGTGAATCTGAGGGCGAGGCCTACGAGCAGTACTTC.

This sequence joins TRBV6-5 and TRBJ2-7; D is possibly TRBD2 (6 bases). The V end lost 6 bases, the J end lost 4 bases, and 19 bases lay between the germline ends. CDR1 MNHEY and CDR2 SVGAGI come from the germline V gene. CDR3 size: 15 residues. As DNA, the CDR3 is TGTGCCAGCAGCCGACCGCGGGACTTCGGATACGAGCAGTACTTC. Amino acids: CASSRPRDFGYEQYF.

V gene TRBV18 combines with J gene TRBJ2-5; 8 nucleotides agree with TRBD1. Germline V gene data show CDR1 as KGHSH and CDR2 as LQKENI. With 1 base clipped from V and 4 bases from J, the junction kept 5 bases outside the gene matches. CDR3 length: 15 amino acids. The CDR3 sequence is CASSPLSGQGETQYF. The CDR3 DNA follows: TGTGCCAGCTCACCACTCAGTGGACAGGGAGAGACCCAGTACTTC.

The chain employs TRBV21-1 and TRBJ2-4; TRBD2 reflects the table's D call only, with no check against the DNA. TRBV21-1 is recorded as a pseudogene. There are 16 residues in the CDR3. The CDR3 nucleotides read TGTGCCAGCAGCTTCCCGAGAGGAACTAGCGGAAACATTCAGTACTTC. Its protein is CASSFPRGTSGNIQYF.

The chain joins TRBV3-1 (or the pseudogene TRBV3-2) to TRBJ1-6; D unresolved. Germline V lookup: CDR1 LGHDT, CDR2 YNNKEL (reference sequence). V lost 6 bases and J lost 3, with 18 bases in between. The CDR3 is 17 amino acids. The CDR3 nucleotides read TGTGCCAGCAGGCTGGGAGGGTCGAGGGTCTATAATTCACCCCTCCACTTT. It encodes CASRLGGSRVYNSPLHF.

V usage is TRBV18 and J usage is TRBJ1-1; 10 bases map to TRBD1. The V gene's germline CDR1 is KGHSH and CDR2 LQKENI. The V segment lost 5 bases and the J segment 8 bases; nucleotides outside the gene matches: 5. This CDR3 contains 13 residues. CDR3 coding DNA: TGTGCCAGCTCATCTTTGGGACAGGGGGAAGCTTTCTTT. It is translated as CASSSLGQGEAFF.

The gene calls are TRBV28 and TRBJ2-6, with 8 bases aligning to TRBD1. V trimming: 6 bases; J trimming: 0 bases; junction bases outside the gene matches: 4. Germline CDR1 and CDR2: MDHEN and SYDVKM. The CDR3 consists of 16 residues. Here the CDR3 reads CASSRTGRSGANVLTF. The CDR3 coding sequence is TGTGCCAGCAGCAGGACAGGGCGCTCTGGGGCCAACGTCCTGACTTTC.

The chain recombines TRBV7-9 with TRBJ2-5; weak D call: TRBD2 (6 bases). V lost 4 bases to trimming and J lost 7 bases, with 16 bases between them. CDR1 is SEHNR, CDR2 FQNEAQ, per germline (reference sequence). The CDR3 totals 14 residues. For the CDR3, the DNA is TGTGCCAGCAGCTCGGGACTCGCCTTTGGGACCCAGTACTTC. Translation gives CASSSGLAFGTQYF.

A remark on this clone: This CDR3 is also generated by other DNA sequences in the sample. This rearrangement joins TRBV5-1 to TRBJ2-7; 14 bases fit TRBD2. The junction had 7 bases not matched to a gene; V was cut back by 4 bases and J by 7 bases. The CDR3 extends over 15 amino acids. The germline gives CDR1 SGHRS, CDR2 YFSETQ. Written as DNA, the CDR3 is TGCGCCAGCAGCCTCGGGACTAGCGGGAGTCGTGAGCAGTACTTC. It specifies CASSLGTSGSREQYF.

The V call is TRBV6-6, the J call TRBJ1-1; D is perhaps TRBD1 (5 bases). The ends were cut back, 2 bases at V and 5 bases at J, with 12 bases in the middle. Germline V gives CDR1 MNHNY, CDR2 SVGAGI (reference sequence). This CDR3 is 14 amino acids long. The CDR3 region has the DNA TGTGCCAGCAGTTACGGTAGGGAGGGGACTGAAGCTTTCTTT. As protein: CASSYGREGTEAFF.

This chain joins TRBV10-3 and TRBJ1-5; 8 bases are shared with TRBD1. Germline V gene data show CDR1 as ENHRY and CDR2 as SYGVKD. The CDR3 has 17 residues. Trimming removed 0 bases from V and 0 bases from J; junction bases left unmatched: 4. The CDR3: CAISESGQAHSNQPQHF. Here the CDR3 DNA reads TGTGCCATCAGTGAGTCGGGACAGGCACATAGCAATCAGCCCCAGCATTTT.